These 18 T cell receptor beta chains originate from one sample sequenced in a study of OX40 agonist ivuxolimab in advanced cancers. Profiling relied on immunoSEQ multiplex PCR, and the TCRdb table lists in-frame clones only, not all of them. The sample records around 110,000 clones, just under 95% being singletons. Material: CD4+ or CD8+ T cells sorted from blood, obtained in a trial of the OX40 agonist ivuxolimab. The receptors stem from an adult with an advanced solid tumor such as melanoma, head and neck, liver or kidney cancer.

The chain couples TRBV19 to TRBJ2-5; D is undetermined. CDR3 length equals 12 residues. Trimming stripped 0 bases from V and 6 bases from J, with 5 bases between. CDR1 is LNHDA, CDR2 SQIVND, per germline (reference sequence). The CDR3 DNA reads TGTGCCAGTAGTATAGACAGGAAGACCCAGTACTTC. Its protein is CASSIDRKTQYF.

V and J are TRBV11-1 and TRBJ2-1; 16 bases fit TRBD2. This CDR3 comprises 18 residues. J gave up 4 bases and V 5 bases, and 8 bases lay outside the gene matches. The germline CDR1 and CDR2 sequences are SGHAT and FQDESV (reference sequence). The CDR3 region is CASSPGLAGGDIYNEQFF. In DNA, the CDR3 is TGTGCCAGCAGCCCGGGACTAGCGGGAGGGGATATTTACAATGAGCAGTTCTTC.

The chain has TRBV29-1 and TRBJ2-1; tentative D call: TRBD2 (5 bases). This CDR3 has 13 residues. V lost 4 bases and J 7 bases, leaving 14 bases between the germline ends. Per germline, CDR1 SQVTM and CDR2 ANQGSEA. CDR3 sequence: CSVVTLSGNEQFF. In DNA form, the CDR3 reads TGCAGCGTTGTTACTCTAAGCGGAAATGAGCAGTTCTTC.

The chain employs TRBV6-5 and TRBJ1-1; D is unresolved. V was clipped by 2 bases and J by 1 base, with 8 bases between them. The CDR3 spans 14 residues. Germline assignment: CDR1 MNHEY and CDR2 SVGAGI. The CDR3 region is CASSYAAGNTEAFF. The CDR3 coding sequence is TGTGCCAGCAGTTACGCTGCAGGGAACACTGAAGCTTTCTTT.

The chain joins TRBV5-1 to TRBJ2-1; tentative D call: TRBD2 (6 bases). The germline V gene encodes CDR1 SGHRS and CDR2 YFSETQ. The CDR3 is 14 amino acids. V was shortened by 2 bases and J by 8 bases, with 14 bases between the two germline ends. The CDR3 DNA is TGCGCCAGCAGCTTAATAGCGGCCCTCGATGAGCAGTTCTTC. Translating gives CASSLIAALDEQFF.

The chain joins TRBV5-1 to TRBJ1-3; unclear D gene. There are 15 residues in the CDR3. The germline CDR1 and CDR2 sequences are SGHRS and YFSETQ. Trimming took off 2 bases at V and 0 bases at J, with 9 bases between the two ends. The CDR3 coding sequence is TGCGCCAGCAGCTTAGGACCTAACTCTGGAAACACCATATATTTT. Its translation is CASSLGPNSGNTIYF.

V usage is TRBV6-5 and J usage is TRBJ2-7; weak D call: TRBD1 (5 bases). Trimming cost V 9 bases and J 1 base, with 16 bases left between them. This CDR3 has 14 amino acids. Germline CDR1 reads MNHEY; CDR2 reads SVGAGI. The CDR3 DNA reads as TGTGCCAGTGATAGAGGCAGGGATTCCTACGAGCAGTACTTC. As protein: CASDRGRDSYEQYF.

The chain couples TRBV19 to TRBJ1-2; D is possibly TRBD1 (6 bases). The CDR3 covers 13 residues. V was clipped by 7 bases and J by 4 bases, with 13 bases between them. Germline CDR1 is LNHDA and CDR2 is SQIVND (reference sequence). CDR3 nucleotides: TGTGCCAGTATCTCACAGGGAACCTATGGCTACACCTTC. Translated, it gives CASISQGTYGYTF.

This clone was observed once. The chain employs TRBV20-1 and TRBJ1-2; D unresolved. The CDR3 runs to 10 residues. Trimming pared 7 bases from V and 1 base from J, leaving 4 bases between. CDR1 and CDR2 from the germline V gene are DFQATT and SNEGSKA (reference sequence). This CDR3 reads CSGLNYGYTF. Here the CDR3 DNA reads TGCAGTGGACTTAACTATGGCTACACCTTC.

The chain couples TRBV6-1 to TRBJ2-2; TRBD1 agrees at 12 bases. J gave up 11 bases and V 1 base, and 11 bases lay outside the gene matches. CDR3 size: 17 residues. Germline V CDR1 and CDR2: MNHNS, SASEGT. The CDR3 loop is CASSEEGTGGLVGELFF. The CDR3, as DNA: TGTGCCAGCAGTGAAGAGGGGACAGGGGGCCTGGTCGGAGAGCTGTTTTTT.

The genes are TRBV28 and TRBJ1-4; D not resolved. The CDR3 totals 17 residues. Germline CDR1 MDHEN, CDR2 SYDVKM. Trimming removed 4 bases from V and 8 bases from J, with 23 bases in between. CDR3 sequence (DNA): TGTGCCAGCAGTTCGGATTTGGTGGGTGGGGTTAGGGAAAAACTGTTTTTT. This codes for CASSSDLVGGVREKLFF. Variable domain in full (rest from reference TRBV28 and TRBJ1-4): DVKVTQSSRYLVKRTGEKVFLECVQDMDHENMFWYRQDPGLGLRLIYFSYDVKMKEKGDIPEGYSVSREKKERFSLILESASTNQTSMYLCASSSDLVGGVREKLFFGSGTQLSVL.

The CDR3 bases are TGTGCCAGCAGCTTCCGGGGGCATAATTCACCCCTCCACTTT. It codes for CASSFRGHNSPLHF. This rearrangement joins TRBV11-2 to TRBJ1-6, with a tentative D call TRBD1 (6 bases). Germline V gene data show CDR1 as SGHAT and CDR2 as FQNNGV. Trimming stripped 3 bases from V and 5 bases from J, with 8 bases between. The CDR3 is 14 residues long.

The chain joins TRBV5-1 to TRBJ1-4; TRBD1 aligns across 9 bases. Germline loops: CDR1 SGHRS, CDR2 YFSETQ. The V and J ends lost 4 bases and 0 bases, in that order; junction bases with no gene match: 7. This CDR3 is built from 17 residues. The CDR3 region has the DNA TGCGCCAGCAGCGCGGGACAGGGAGTTGCAACTAATGAAAAACTGTTTTTT. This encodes CASSAGQGVATNEKLFF.

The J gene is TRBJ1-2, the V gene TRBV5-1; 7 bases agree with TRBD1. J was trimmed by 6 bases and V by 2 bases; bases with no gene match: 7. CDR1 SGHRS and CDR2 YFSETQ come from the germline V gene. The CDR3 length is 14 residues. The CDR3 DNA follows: TGCGCCAGCAGCTTAGCCGGGACAGCTAATGGCTACACCTTC. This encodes CASSLAGTANGYTF.

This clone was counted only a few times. CDR3 in amino acids: CASSLPGPATGELFF. CDR3 sequence (DNA): TGCGCCAGCAGCTTGCCAGGGCCCGCCACCGGGGAGCTGTTTTTT. The chain is built from TRBV5-1 and TRBJ2-2, with D possibly matching TRBD1 (5 bases). Trimming took off 1 base at V and 4 bases at J, with 11 bases between the two ends. Germline V lookup: CDR1 SGHRS, CDR2 YFSETQ. The CDR3 runs 15 residues.

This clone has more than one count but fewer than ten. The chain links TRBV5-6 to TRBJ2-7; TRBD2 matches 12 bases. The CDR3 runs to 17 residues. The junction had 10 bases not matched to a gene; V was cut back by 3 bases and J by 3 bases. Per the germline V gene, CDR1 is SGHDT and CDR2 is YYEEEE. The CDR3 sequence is CASSSLAGGLIIYEQYF. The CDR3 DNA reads TGTGCCAGCAGCTCTCTAGCGGGAGGGCTTATTATCTACGAGCAGTACTTC. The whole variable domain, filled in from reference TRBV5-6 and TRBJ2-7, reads DAGVTQSPTHLIKTRGQQVTLRCSPKSGHDTVSWYQQALGQGPQFIFQYYEEEERQRGNFPDRFSGHQFPNYSSELNVNALLLGDSALYLCASSSLAGGLIIYEQYFGPGTRLTVT.

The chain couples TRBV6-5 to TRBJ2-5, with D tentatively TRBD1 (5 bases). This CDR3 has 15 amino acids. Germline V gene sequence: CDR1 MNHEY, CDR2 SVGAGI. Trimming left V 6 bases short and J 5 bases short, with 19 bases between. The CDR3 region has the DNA TGTGCCAGCAGCCAGACCGGCGTTTCAGGGGAGACCCAGTACTTC. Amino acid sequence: CASSQTGVSGETQYF.

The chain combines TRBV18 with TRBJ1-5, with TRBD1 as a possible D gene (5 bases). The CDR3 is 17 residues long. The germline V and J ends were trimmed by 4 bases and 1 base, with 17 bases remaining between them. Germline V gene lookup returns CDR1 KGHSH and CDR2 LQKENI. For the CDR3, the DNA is TGTGCCAGCTCACAAGCGAAAGGGGCGCCGAGCAATCAGCCCCAGCATTTT. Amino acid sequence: CASSQAKGAPSNQPQHF. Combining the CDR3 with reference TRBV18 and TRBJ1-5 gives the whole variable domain NAGVMQNPRHLVRRRGQEARLRCSPMKGHSHVYWYRQLPEEGLKFMVYLQKENIIDESGMPKERFSAEFPKEGPSILRIQQVVRGDSAAYFCASSQAKGAPSNQPQHFGDGTRLSIL.